The 9 T cell receptor beta chains in this list originate from one sample, sequenced in a study of cytomegalovirus exposure and HLA in healthy donors (dated 2017 in TCRdb). The library was made by the immunoSEQ multiplex PCR assay. A mixture of 60 forward primers for TCR Vbeta segments and 13 reverse primers for TCR Jbeta segments was used in the multiplex PCR. TCRdb re-hosts the immuneACCESS table, in-frame sequences only. Its copies lack some clones; in the studies checked, an unresolved V gene accounts for under half of them, and the cause for the rest is not known. Here the sample has fewer than 150,000 clones; over 75% occur a single time. The top ten hold 2% to 2.5% of the sample. The sequencing sample was made of PBMCs. These receptors were collected from a man younger than 40 in good health and CMV-seronegative.

The J gene is TRBJ1-2, the V gene TRBV5-4, with TRBD1 matching over 8 bases. The J segment lost 5 bases and the V segment lost 4 bases, leaving 10 bases of the junction unmatched. The CDR3 is made up of 15 amino acids. The germline V gene has CDR1 SGHNT and CDR2 YYREEE (reference sequence). CDR3 DNA: TGTGCCAGCAGCCTGGGGGGACAGGAACTTTATGGCTACACCTTC. This gives the protein CASSLGGQELYGYTF.

This chain uses TRBV28 with TRBJ1-2; D gene unclear. The CDR3 length is 17 residues. V shed 6 bases and J shed 3 bases, with 23 bases lying between them. Per the germline V gene, CDR1 is MDHEN and CDR2 is SYDVKM. This CDR3 reads CASSAPGLQLSYYGYTF. CDR3 DNA: TGTGCCAGCAGCGCCCCCGGACTACAGTTATCCTACTATGGCTACACCTTC.

The table lists this clone with a count of one. CDR3 nucleotides: TGTGCCACCGCGCTGGACACCTATGGCTACACCTTC. Amino acids: CATALDTYGYTF. V and J are TRBV19 and TRBJ1-2; D is possibly TRBD1 (5 bases). Germline CDR1 LNHDA, CDR2 SQIVND (reference sequence). V dropped 10 bases and J dropped 4 bases, with 13 bases sitting between them. CDR3 length: 12 amino acids.

This clone was detected only a few times. The chain joins TRBV4-2 to TRBJ1-1; D is undetermined. CDR1 and CDR2 from the germline V gene are LGHNA and YNFKEQ. The CDR3 runs to 13 residues. Trimming left V 8 bases short and J 1 base short, with 11 bases between. The DNA of the CDR3 is TGTGCCAGCCATCTGGAGGGGAACACTGAAGCTTTCTTT. Translating it yields CASHLEGNTEAFF.

V and J are TRBV2 and TRBJ2-1; D is perhaps TRBD2 (6 bases). Deletions cut 7 bases from V and 1 base from J, with 11 bases between. The CDR3 is made up of 14 amino acids. CDR1 is SNHLY and CDR2 is FYNNEI in the germline V gene. As DNA, the CDR3 is TGTGCCAGCACTGGGACTGCATCCTACAATGAGCAGTTCTTC. Translation: CASTGTASYNEQFF.

The genes are TRBV5-1 and TRBJ1-2; D may be TRBD1 (6 bases). The CDR3 is made up of 15 amino acids. The V end lost 0 bases, the J end lost 2 bases, and 11 bases lay between the germline ends. Germline V lookup: CDR1 SGHRS, CDR2 YFSETQ. In DNA, the CDR3 is TGCGCCAGCAGCTTGGGGGGACAACTAAACTATGGCTACACCTTC. It specifies CASSLGGQLNYGYTF.

This clone has just a few counts. This chain connects TRBV6-1 to TRBJ2-3, with D hard to call. There are 13 residues in the CDR3. The V gene's germline CDR1 is MNHNS and CDR2 SASEGT. With 3 bases removed from V and 5 bases from J, the gap between germline ends came to 9 bases. CDR3 nucleotides: TGTGCCAGCAGTGAGAGCACCGGAGATACGCAGTATTTT. Translation: CASSESTGDTQYF.

The chain links TRBV10-3 to TRBJ1-3; D unclear. Germline CDR1 ENHRY, CDR2 SYGVKD. The CDR3 has 16 residues. V dropped 4 bases and J dropped 4 bases, with 17 bases sitting between them. The chain's CDR3 is CAISVRTGGLGNTIYF. In DNA form, the CDR3 reads TGTGCCATCAGTGTCCGGACCGGAGGTTTAGGAAACACCATATATTTT.

The chain links TRBV27 to TRBJ2-1; 7 bases line up with TRBD2. Germline trimming cut 7 bases from V and 7 bases from J; bases unmatched to any gene: 7. Germline V gene sequence: CDR1 MNHEY, CDR2 SMNVEV (reference sequence). This CDR3 has 13 residues. The CDR3 DNA sequence: TGTGCCAGCAAGCTAGAGGGAGGGAATGAGCAGTTCTTC. Translation: CASKLEGGNEQFF.